This T cell receptor beta chain was obtained from a study of T cells in Graves' hyperthyroidism and ophthalmopathy. Study-wide results and caveats: Ophthalmopathy and stable hyperthyroidism were separated by a 13 V-J model. The blood repertoire included most of the expanded thyroid clonotypes above 0.001.

Judged by abundance, this clonotype is medium-sized. Its antigen is currently unknown. Diagnostic decisions used clinical symptoms, serum thyroxine and TRAb, thyroid ultrasound and orbital computed tomography. The authors took PBMCs from 10 ml fresh peripheral blood. Using RNA transcripts as the source, TCR beta CDR3 regions were amplified. The HTBI primer set served for first-round RT-PCR of the TCR CDR3. TCRdb recomputed calls from the multiplex PCR reads with MiXCR, one row per CDR3 protein. The sample has approximately 300,000 distinct CDR3 sequences; over 15% are singletons. Sample: blood. This sequence originates from a young man with Graves' hyperthyroidism.

The CDR3: CASSLLASGNNEQFF. Here the CDR3 DNA reads TGTGCCAGCAGTTTGCTGGCTAGCGGGAACAATGAGCAGTTCTTC. The J gene is TRBJ2-1, the V gene TRBV28; TRBD2 matches 9 bases. Germline trimming cut 3 bases from V and 5 bases from J; bases unmatched to any gene: 5. CDR1 is MDHEN, CDR2 SYDVKM, per germline. The CDR3 is 15 amino acids.